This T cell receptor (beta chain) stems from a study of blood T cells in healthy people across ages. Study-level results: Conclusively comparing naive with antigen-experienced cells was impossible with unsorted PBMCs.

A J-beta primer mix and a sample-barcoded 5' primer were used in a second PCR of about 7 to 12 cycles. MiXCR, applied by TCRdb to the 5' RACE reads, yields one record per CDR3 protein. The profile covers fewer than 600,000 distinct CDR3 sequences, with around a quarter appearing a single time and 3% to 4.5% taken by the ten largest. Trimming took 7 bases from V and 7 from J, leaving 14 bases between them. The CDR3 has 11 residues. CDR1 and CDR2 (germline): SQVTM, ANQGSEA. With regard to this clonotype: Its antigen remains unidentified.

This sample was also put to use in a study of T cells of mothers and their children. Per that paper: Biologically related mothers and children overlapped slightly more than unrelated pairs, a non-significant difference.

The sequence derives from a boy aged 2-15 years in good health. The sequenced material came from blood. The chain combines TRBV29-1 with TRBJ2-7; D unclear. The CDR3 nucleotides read TGCAGCGGTCGGAACAGCCAAGAGCAGTACTTC. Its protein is CSGRNSQEQYF.